This TCR beta chain came from a study of blood T cell repertoires in COVID-19. About the research overall: The analysed material was cDNA or gDNA that came from T cells, B-cell-depleted T cells, or PBMCs.

This clone has only one observation. TCRdb's copy holds only in-frame clones and misses some; the assay was immunoSEQ multiplex PCR. Of under 500,000 clones listed, 75% to 90% are singletons. Germline CDR1 reads SEHNR; CDR2 reads FQNEAQ (reference sequence). The CDR3 extends over 12 amino acids. Trimming took 4 bases from V and 4 from J, leaving 8 bases between them. The receptor was derived from a woman in her twenties or thirties with acute or convalescent COVID-19. The sequenced sample was peripheral blood. This rearrangement joins TRBV7-9 to TRBJ2-7; D might be TRBD1 (6 bases). CDR3 DNA sequence: TGTGCCAGCAGCTCAGGGGAGTACGAGCAGTACTTC. This gives the protein CASSSGEYEQYF.